This is a list of T cell receptor beta chains from one sample in a study of blood T cell repertoires in COVID-19. Libraries were prepared by immunoSEQ multiplex PCR; TCRdb keeps only in-frame clonotypes and omits some of them. The sample has more than 300,000 clones; more than 75% are singletons. The material sequenced was peripheral blood. The receptors stem from a woman in her twenties or thirties with COVID-19, enrolled during active disease. CDR3s include the opening cysteine and the closing phenylalanine or tryptophan. D genes are given only for firm matches. Only part of the rows carry a size: once, few, many, or a class if the clone is expanded.

clone_size	v_call	d_call	j_call	cdr3_nt	cdr3_aa
-	TRBV10-1	TRBD1	TRBJ2-1	TGCGCCAGCAGTGGACAGGGGTACAATGAGCAGTTCTTC	CASSGQGYNEQFF
-	TRBV7-2	TRBD1	TRBJ2-7	TGTGCCAGCAAGGACAGGGGGCACTACGAGCAGTACTTC	CASKDRGHYEQYF
-	TRBV9	-	TRBJ2-1	TGTGCCAGCAGCGTAGGGGGGACTTACCCCAACAATGAGCAGTTCTTC	CASSVGGTYPNNEQFF
-	TRBV24-1	TRBD2	TRBJ2-3	TGTGCCACCAGAGGGACTAGCGGGATGACAGATACGCAGTATTTT	CATRGTSGMTDTQYF
-	TRBV5-4	TRBD1	TRBJ2-4	TGTGCCAGCAGGCCGGGACAGGGGGCTGACATTCAGTACTTC	CASRPGQGADIQYF
-	TRBV10-3	-	TRBJ1-6	TGTGCCATCAAGGGAGTCTATAATTCACCCCTCCACTTT	CAIKGVYNSPLHF
-	TRBV24-1	TRBD2	TRBJ2-5	TGTGCCACCAGTGATTTGGCGGGAGGGCCCGAGACCCAGTACTTC	CATSDLAGGPETQYF
few	TRBV10-2	-	TRBJ1-1	TGCGCCAGCCGGAAGAGTCCGGGGGAAGCTTTCTTT	CASRKSPGEAFF
-	TRBV5-6	TRBD2	TRBJ2-2	TGTGCCAGCAGTCTTCTAGCGGGAGGGGCCGGGGAGCTGTTTTTT	CASSLLAGGAGELFF
-	TRBV18	-	TRBJ2-7	TGTGCCAGCTCAGCCTTGAAAGGACAGCGAGCCTACGAGCAGTACTTC	CASSALKGQRAYEQYF
-	TRBV28	TRBD1	TRBJ2-1	TGTGCCAGCAAGGGGACAGGGGGCCGGGGTGAGCAGTTCTTC	CASKGTGGRGEQFF
-	TRBV5-4	TRBD2	TRBJ2-7	TGTGCCAGCAGCCGCTCTAGCGGGGGTTTATCCTACGAGCAGTACTTC	CASSRSSGGLSYEQYF
-	TRBV19	-	TRBJ2-7	TGTGCCAGTAGTACCGGACAGGTCGGACTAGCACGCGAGCAGTACTTC	CASSTGQVGLAREQYF
once	TRBV7-2	TRBD2	TRBJ2-7	TGTGCCAGCAGCTTAAGAGCGGGAATGTACGAGCAGTACTTC	CASSLRAGMYEQYF
once	TRBV21-1	-	TRBJ1-1	TGTGCCAGCACCTCTGTAGGGGCAAGGAGGAACACTGAAGCTTTCTTT	CASTSVGARRNTEAFF
-	TRBV19	TRBD1	TRBJ2-7	TGTGCCAGTAGTCCCTGGACAGGAACCTACGAGCAGTACTTC	CASSPWTGTYEQYF
-	TRBV6-1	-	TRBJ1-2	TGTGCCAGCAGTGATAGGAGCCCCTATGGCTACACCTTC	CASSDRSPYGYTF
-	TRBV4-1	-	TRBJ2-3	TGCGCCAGCAGCCAAGAAACCGGGGTCCTCACAGATACGCAGTATTTT	CASSQETGVLTDTQYF
-	TRBV6-5	TRBD2	TRBJ2-7	TGTGCCAGCAGACCGGGGGGAGGGCCCCCCTACGAGCAGTACTTC	CASRPGGGPPYEQYF
once	TRBV6-4	TRBD1	TRBJ1-2	TGTGCCAGCAGTAGGGACAGGACTTATGGCTACACCTTC	CASSRDRTYGYTF
-	TRBV5-1	TRBD1	TRBJ1-1	TGCGCCAGCAGGGGGACAGGGGGCTGGGACACTGAAGCTTTCTTT	CASRGTGGWDTEAFF
few	TRBV7-6	-	TRBJ2-7	TGTGCCAGCAGCTTGCCCGGTGCGAGTACCTACGAGCAGTACTTC	CASSLPGASTYEQYF
-	TRBV2	TRBD1	TRBJ1-6	TGTGCCAGCAGAGACAGGGGGAGCTCCTATAATTCACCCCTCCACTTT	CASRDRGSSYNSPLHF
-	TRBV30	TRBD1	TRBJ2-7	TGTGCCTGGGAGGGACAGGCTGGCGAGCAGTACTTC	CAWEGQAGEQYF
-	TRBV6-5	TRBD1	TRBJ1-3	TGTGCCAGCACCCGACAGGGGTCAGGAAACACCATATATTTT	CASTRQGSGNTIYF
-	TRBV7-3	-	TRBJ1-1	TGTGCCAGCAGCCCAGGGCCGGGTAACGGTGAAGCTTTCTTT	CASSPGPGNGEAFF
-	TRBV30	-	TRBJ2-7	TGTGCCTGGAGTACAGGGGGGGGGTCCTACGAGCAGTACTTC	CAWSTGGGSYEQYF
-	TRBV7-2	TRBD2	TRBJ2-2	TGTGCCAGCAGCTTAGTTGCTAGCGGAGCGAACACCGGGGAGCTGTTTTTT	CASSLVASGANTGELFF
-	TRBV2	TRBD1	TRBJ1-1	TGTGCCAGCAGTCAGTACAGGGGTGACACTGAAGCTTTCTTT	CASSQYRGDTEAFF
-	TRBV6-6	-	TRBJ2-7	TGTGCCAGCACCCACGAGATAGCGTATTCCTACGAGCAGTACTTC	CASTHEIAYSYEQYF
-	TRBV5-1	TRBD2	TRBJ2-7	TGCGCCAGCAGCTTTCAGCGGGGGCTCCAGACCTACGAGCAGTACTTC	CASSFQRGLQTYEQYF
-	TRBV3-1/TRBV3-2	TRBD1	TRBJ1-5	TGTGCCAGCAGCCGGACAGGGTCTCAGCCCCAGCATTTT	CASSRTGSQPQHF
once	TRBV6-5	TRBD1	TRBJ2-7	TGTGCCAGCAGGGTGGACAGGAGTCCTTCCTACGAGCAGTACTTC	CASRVDRSPSYEQYF
-	TRBV6-5	TRBD1	TRBJ2-7	TGTGCCAGCAGCCGGACAGGGACCTACGAGCAGTACTTC	CASSRTGTYEQYF
few	TRBV15	-	TRBJ2-5	TGTGCCACCAGCAGAGTAGGTCAGGGCGAGACCCAGTACTTC	CATSRVGQGETQYF
-	TRBV18	-	TRBJ2-3	TGTGCCAGCTCAGAAAGCGGGCATAGCACAGATACGCAGTATTTT	CASSESGHSTDTQYF
-	TRBV4-3	-	TRBJ1-5	TGCGCCAGCAGCCAAGATACGGCAGGGGTCAATCAGCCCCAGCATTTT	CASSQDTAGVNQPQHF
-	TRBV19	-	TRBJ1-6	TGTGCCAGTAGTCCCACCGCGGCCCTGTCCGGGAATTCACCCCTCCACTTT	CASSPTAALSGNSPLHF
-	TRBV21-1	-	TRBJ2-3	TGTGCCAGCAGCAAAGCGCGACCTGGACTAGCGGGAGGCGGAGATACGCAGTATTTT	CASSKARPGLAGGGDTQYF
-	TRBV29-1	-	TRBJ2-1	TGCAGCGTTTCGGCGGTACTTTACAATGAGCAGTTCTTC	CSVSAVLYNEQFF
-	TRBV9	TRBD1	TRBJ1-3	TGTGCCAGCAGCGTAGAGGGACAGGGTAATTCGGGCACCATATATTTT	CASSVEGQGNSGTIYF
once	TRBV30	-	TRBJ1-2	TGTGCCTGGAGTGTTCAAGGGAGACACTATGGCTACACCTTC	CAWSVQGRHYGYTF